The clone carrying this T cell receptor (beta chain) occurred many times. The CDR3 is 15 amino acids. Trimming took 6 bases from V and 4 from J, leaving 22 bases between them. The germline CDR1 and CDR2 sequences are DFQATT and SNEGSKA (reference sequence). The data stem from a study of T cells in Graves' hyperthyroidism and ophthalmopathy. The source material, RNA transcripts, was used to amplify TCR beta CDR3 regions. TCR CDR3 underwent first-round RT-PCR with the HTBI primer set. TCRdb fed the multiplex PCR reads into MiXCR, producing one record per CDR3 protein. The table lists around 240,000 distinct CDR3 sequences, more than 12% of them singletons.

The sequenced sample was blood. This rearrangement joins TRBV20-1 to TRBJ2-7; either TRBD1 or TRBD2 may supply D (5 bases each). This sequence originates from a woman aged 40 to 50 with Graves' hyperthyroidism that later progressed to Graves' ophthalmopathy. CDR3 amino acids: CSAPTLGPASYEQYF. The CDR3 DNA is TGCAGTGCACCCACCTTGGGACCCGCTTCTTACGAGCAGTACTTC.